The 3 T cell receptor beta chains listed next were all sequenced from one sample in a study of human versus mouse CDR3 diversity and MHC coevolution. Data came from immunoSEQ multiplex PCR; TCRdb stores just in-frame clones and leaves some out. The sample consists of 80,000 or so clones, just over 90% of them appearing once. Sequenced: naive CD4+ T cells from blood. Subset specified: CD45RO-negative CD62L-positive naive CD4 T cells. The receptors come from a person between 25 and 75 years old in good health.

The gene calls are TRBV28 and TRBJ2-7; TRBD2 might be the D (6 bases). CDR1 and CDR2 from the germline V gene are MDHEN and SYDVKM. V lost 7 bases and J 5 bases, leaving 15 bases between the germline ends. This CDR3 has 13 residues. CDR3 sequence: CASIRRAENEQYF. CDR3 sequence (DNA): TGTGCCAGCATACGGAGGGCCGAGAACGAGCAGTACTTC.

The chain couples TRBV10-3 to TRBJ2-5, with TRBD1 matching 9 bases. CDR1 and CDR2 from the germline V gene are ENHRY and SYGVKD. The CDR3 spans 15 residues. J lost 4 bases, V lost 4 bases, and 7 bases had no gene match. The CDR3 DNA sequence: TGTGCCATCAGTGCTGGGACAGGGACCACAGAGACCCAGTACTTC. Translating gives CAISAGTGTTETQYF.

This chain joins TRBV9 and TRBJ1-3; 7 bases map to TRBD1. This CDR3 region has 17 residues. Germline trimming cut 4 bases from V and 0 bases from J; bases unmatched to any gene: 10. From germline, CDR1 is SGDLS and CDR2 YYNGEE. CDR3 sequence reads: CASSLRDSRSSGNTIYF. Written as DNA, the CDR3 is TGTGCCAGCAGCCTCCGGGACAGCCGTTCCTCTGGAAACACCATATATTTT.